Listed here are 27 T cell receptor beta chains from one sample, sequenced in a study of blood T cell repertoires in COVID-19. Using immunoSEQ multiplex PCR, the repertoire was profiled, and TCRdb retains in-frame clones only, with some absent. The sample contains 160,000 or so clones, 80% to 90% of which appear only once. Sequencing was carried out using peripheral blood. The receptors here all came from a human donor in a cohort sampled during active COVID-19.

The J gene is TRBJ1-4, the V gene TRBV5-1; D is possibly TRBD1 (5 bases). Germline CDR1 SGHRS, CDR2 YFSETQ. The CDR3 runs 15 residues. Trimming left V 0 bases short and J 7 bases short, with 13 bases between. The CDR3 DNA is TGCGCCAGCAGCTTGGACGGGGGAGTAACTGAAAAACTGTTTTTT. Translation gives CASSLDGGVTEKLFF.

The chain couples TRBV10-1 to TRBJ2-1; 12 nucleotides agree with TRBD2. V lost 0 bases, J lost 8 bases, and 8 bases stayed unmatched. This CDR3 region has 17 residues. Germline CDR1 WNHNN, CDR2 SYGVQD (reference sequence). The CDR3 loop is CASSESRLAGGPDEQFF. CDR3 sequence (DNA): TGCGCCAGCAGTGAGTCGAGGCTAGCGGGAGGGCCAGATGAGCAGTTCTTC.

The chain uses TRBV7-9 and TRBJ1-2; 7 bases are a match to TRBD1. The V and J ends lost 8 bases and 8 bases, in that order; junction bases with no gene match: 11. The CDR3 contains 13 residues. Per germline, CDR1 SEHNR and CDR2 FQNEAQ (reference sequence). The CDR3 DNA sequence: TGTGCCAGCTGGACAGGAGAGGTGGCAGGCTACACCTTC. This gives the protein CASWTGEVAGYTF.

V is TRBV27 and J is TRBJ1-2; 7 positions match TRBD1. The length of the CDR3 is 12 residues. Per germline, CDR1 MNHEY and CDR2 SMNVEV (reference sequence). V lost 7 bases and J lost 4; bases outside the gene matches: 3. CDR3 in amino acids: CASKKGAYGYTF. The DNA of the CDR3 is TGTGCCAGCAAAAAGGGGGCCTATGGCTACACCTTC.

The V and J genes are TRBV9 and TRBJ2-7; 8 bases are shared with TRBD2. This CDR3 contains 14 residues. CDR1 SGDLS and CDR2 YYNGEE come from the germline V gene. V shed 3 bases, J shed 6 bases, and the junction held 8 bases outside the gene matches. The CDR3 coding sequence is TGTGCCAGCAGCGCGAACGGGAGGGCCGTCGAGCAGTACTTC. It encodes CASSANGRAVEQYF.

The chain combines TRBV6-1 with TRBJ1-5; D not resolved. This CDR3 is built from 11 residues. Germline V CDR1 and CDR2: MNHNS, SASEGT. V was clipped by 1 base and J by 14 bases, with 9 bases between them. The CDR3 DNA reads TGTGCCAGCAGTGAAGGCCCGGGTAAGCATTTT. Its protein is CASSEGPGKHF.

The V gene is TRBV30, the J gene TRBJ1-5; a possible D gene is TRBD1 (5 bases). The germline V gene has CDR1 GTSNPN and CDR2 SVGIG (reference sequence). The germline V and J ends were trimmed by 1 base and 0 bases, with 7 bases remaining between them. The CDR3 is 14 amino acids. The CDR3, as DNA: TGTGCCTGGAGTGCGACAGTTAGCAATCAGCCCCAGCATTTT. Translation: CAWSATVSNQPQHF. The full variable domain, rest sourced from reference TRBV30 and TRBJ1-5, is SQTIHQWPATLVQPVGSPLSLECTVEGTSNPNLYWYRQAAGRGLQLLFYSVGIGQISSEVPQNLSASRPQDRQFILSSKKLLLSDSGFYLCAWSATVSNQPQHFGDGTRLSIL.

This sequence joins TRBV3-1 (or the pseudogene TRBV3-2) and TRBJ1-1; no firm D call. This CDR3 is built from 11 residues. CDR1 is LGHDT and CDR2 is YNNKEL in the germline V gene (reference sequence). V was trimmed by 3 bases and J by 7 bases, leaving 6 bases between them. The CDR3 region has the DNA TGTGCCAGCAGCCACGGGGATGAAGCTTTCTTT. Protein: CASSHGDEAFF.

CDR3 in amino acids: CSVGGTVTTYEQYF. The CDR3 region has the DNA TGCAGCGTTGGAGGGACAGTAACGACCTACGAGCAGTACTTC. This chain connects TRBV29-1 to TRBJ2-7; TRBD1 matches 7 bases. In germline, CDR1 is SQVTM, CDR2 ANQGSEA. This CDR3 is built from 14 residues. V trimming: 4 bases; J trimming: 2 bases; junction bases outside the gene matches: 8.

This clone has a single count. The J gene is TRBJ2-1, the V gene TRBV9; tentative D call: TRBD2 (6 bases). The CDR3 is 14 residues long. The V end was cut by 4 bases, the J end by 3 bases, with 11 bases between. Looked up from germline, CDR1 is SGDLS and CDR2 is YYNGEE. CDR3 sequence: CASSPSTSYNEQFF. The CDR3 nucleotides read TGTGCCAGCAGCCCTTCGACTAGCTACAATGAGCAGTTCTTC. The full variable domain, rest sourced from reference TRBV9 and TRBJ2-1, is DSGVTQTPKHLITATGQRVTLRCSPRSGDLSVYWYQQSLDQGLQFLIQYYNGEERAKGNILERFSAQQFPDLHSELNLSSLELGDSALYFCASSPSTSYNEQFFGPGTRLTVL.

The chain uses TRBV30 and TRBJ1-5, with 8 bases identical to TRBD1. V gave up 8 bases and J gave up 2 bases; unmatched junction bases: 8. From germline, CDR1 is GTSNPN and CDR2 SVGIG (reference sequence). CDR3 length: 14 residues. CDR3 bases: TGTGCCACAGATCCGGGACAGGGCAATCAGCCCCAGCATTTT. This codes for CATDPGQGNQPQHF.

The V call is TRBV5-6, the J call TRBJ1-3; 7 bases agree with TRBD1. V was pared by 2 bases and J by 0 bases, with 8 bases of the junction left unmatched. Looked up from germline, CDR1 is SGHDT and CDR2 is YYEEEE. The CDR3 extends over 17 amino acids. The CDR3 spells CASSFPERGHSGNTIYF. The DNA for the CDR3 is TGTGCCAGCAGCTTCCCTGAAAGGGGGCACTCTGGAAACACCATATATTTT.

This chain uses TRBV21-1 with TRBJ2-2; the table's D call, TRBD1, has no DNA check behind it. TRBV21-1 is classified as a pseudogene. The CDR3 consists of 19 residues. The CDR3 sequence is CASSSWTGGTEWNTGELFF. The CDR3, as DNA: TGTGCCAGCAGCTCATGGACAGGGGGAACCGAATGGAACACCGGGGAGCTGTTTTTT.

The J gene is TRBJ2-7, the V gene TRBV5-1; D ambiguous. The CDR3 contains 14 residues. Germline values: CDR1 SGHRS, CDR2 YFSETQ. Trimming pared 7 bases from V and 0 bases from J, leaving 14 bases between. The CDR3 region has the DNA TGCGCCAGCTCTTACGGCCGGAGCTCCTACGAGCAGTACTTC. Protein product: CASSYGRSSYEQYF.

V usage is TRBV19 and J usage is TRBJ1-2; 8 nucleotides match TRBD1. Germline trimming cut 3 bases from V and 3 bases from J; bases unmatched to any gene: 6. From germline, CDR1 is LNHDA and CDR2 SQIVND (reference sequence). The CDR3 loop spans 15 amino acids. The DNA for the CDR3 is TGTGCCAGTAGTATTCCGGGACAGGCCTACTATGGCTACACCTTC. Its protein product is CASSIPGQAYYGYTF.

This clone was observed a few times. The V gene is TRBV21-1, the J gene TRBJ1-1; TRBD1 is taken as the D call from the table, unchecked against the DNA. TRBV21-1 is a documented pseudogene. This CDR3 region has 14 residues. Written as DNA, the CDR3 is TGTGCCAGCAGATCGACAGGGGTGGGCACTGAAGCTTTCTTT. Amino acid sequence: CASRSTGVGTEAFF.

This clone has just one count. V usage is TRBV27 and J usage is TRBJ2-7; 9 bases line up with TRBD1. Germline CDR1 and CDR2: MNHEY and SMNVEV (reference sequence). Unmatched junction bases numbered 10, after V lost 2 bases and J lost 5 bases. The CDR3 totals 16 residues. CDR3 protein: CASSLSRDRVVDEQYF. In DNA, the CDR3 is TGTGCCAGCAGTTTAAGCCGGGACAGGGTTGTCGACGAGCAGTACTTC.

The V gene is TRBV7-2, the J gene TRBJ2-7, with TRBD2 identical over 10 bases. V gave up 7 bases and J gave up 2 bases; unmatched junction bases: 11. The CDR3 spans 16 residues. Germline-derived CDR1 and CDR2 are SGHTA and FQGNSA. The CDR3: CASTPTLAGPPYEQYF. Written as DNA, the CDR3 is TGTGCCAGCACCCCCACACTAGCGGGGCCTCCCTACGAGCAGTACTTC.

The chain combines TRBV7-2 with TRBJ2-3; TRBD2 might be the D (6 bases). In germline, CDR1 is SGHTA, CDR2 FQGNSA. There are 18 residues in the CDR3. The V end lost 5 bases, the J end lost 2 bases, and 23 bases lay between the germline ends. Here the CDR3 reads CASSPNLGLAIVTDTQYF. The CDR3 DNA sequence: TGTGCCAGCAGCCCTAACCTGGGTCTAGCGATAGTCACAGATACGCAGTATTTT.

The V call is TRBV27, the J call TRBJ1-1, with 7 bases fitting TRBD1. This CDR3 spans 14 amino acids. The V segment lost 5 bases and the J segment 4 bases; nucleotides outside the gene matches: 7. The germline V gene has CDR1 MNHEY and CDR2 SMNVEV (reference sequence). The CDR3 here is CASSTQGVSTEAFF. The CDR3 nucleotides are TGTGCCAGCAGTACTCAGGGGGTCAGCACTGAAGCTTTCTTT.

This clone appeared once. This chain connects TRBV11-2 to TRBJ2-7, with 7 bases that match TRBD2. The V gene's germline CDR1 is SGHAT and CDR2 FQNNGV. V shed 4 bases, J shed 2 bases, and the junction held 8 bases outside the gene matches. The CDR3 has 15 residues. This CDR3 reads CASSSSGGVAYEQYF. In DNA form, the CDR3 reads TGTGCCAGCAGCTCTTCGGGAGGTGTAGCCTACGAGCAGTACTTC.

The chain uses TRBV12-3 or TRBV12-4 and TRBJ1-5, with 7 bases that match TRBD1. The CDR3 spans 13 residues. V shed 6 bases, J shed 6 bases, and the junction held 5 bases outside the gene matches. This CDR3 is CASRLTGPQPQHF. The CDR3 DNA is TGTGCCAGCAGATTGACAGGGCCTCAGCCCCAGCATTTT.

The chain has TRBV12-3 or TRBV12-4 and TRBJ1-1; D is undetermined. The CDR3 loop spans 13 amino acids. Trimming left V 6 bases short and J 5 bases short, with 13 bases between. CDR3 DNA sequence: TGTGCCAGCAGAAGAAGGGAGGATACTGAAGCTTTCTTT. It encodes CASRRREDTEAFF.

The rearrangement joins TRBV7-2 to TRBJ2-5; 7 positions match TRBD1. There are 14 residues in the CDR3. Unmatched junction bases numbered 10, after V lost 7 bases and J lost 5 bases. The germline gives CDR1 SGHTA, CDR2 FQGNSA. The CDR3, as DNA: TGTGCCAGCACCTTGGACAGGTTAGGCGAGACCCAGTACTTC. This sequence encodes CASTLDRLGETQYF.

J is TRBJ2-5 and V is TRBV7-6; 9 positions agree with TRBD1. This CDR3 contains 14 residues. V was clipped by 7 bases and J by 2 bases; unmatched bases: 5. CDR1 and CDR2 (germline): SGHVS, FNYEAQ. CDR3 sequence: CASIKGTGQETQYF. CDR3 in DNA: TGTGCCAGCATCAAAGGGACAGGGCAAGAGACCCAGTACTTC. Full variable domain (outside the CDR3, taken from reference TRBV7-6 and TRBJ2-5): GAGVSQSPRYKVTKRGQDVALRCDPISGHVSLYWYRQALGQGPEFLTYFNYEAQQDKSGLPNDRFSAERPEGSISTLTIQRTEQRDSAMYRCASIKGTGQETQYFGPGTRLLVL.

The DNA of the CDR3 is TGTGCCTGGACCGGCCTCCAGGGCCAAGCTTTCTTT. It encodes CAWTGLQGQAFF. The chain carries TRBV30 and TRBJ1-1; D might be TRBD1 (5 bases). The V end was cut by 4 bases, the J end by 9 bases, with 15 bases between. The CDR3 totals 12 residues. Germline V gene lookup returns CDR1 GTSNPN and CDR2 SVGIG (reference sequence).

Comments on this clone: This specimen includes other DNA sequences encoding the same CDR3. The chain couples TRBV19 to TRBJ2-5; TRBD1 matches 10 bases. Germline values: CDR1 LNHDA, CDR2 SQIVND (reference sequence). The CDR3 consists of 12 residues. Germline trimming cut 8 bases from V and 4 bases from J; bases unmatched to any gene: 1. CDR3 in DNA: TGTGCCAGTGGGACAGGGGTAGAGACCCAGTACTTC. It encodes CASGTGVETQYF.